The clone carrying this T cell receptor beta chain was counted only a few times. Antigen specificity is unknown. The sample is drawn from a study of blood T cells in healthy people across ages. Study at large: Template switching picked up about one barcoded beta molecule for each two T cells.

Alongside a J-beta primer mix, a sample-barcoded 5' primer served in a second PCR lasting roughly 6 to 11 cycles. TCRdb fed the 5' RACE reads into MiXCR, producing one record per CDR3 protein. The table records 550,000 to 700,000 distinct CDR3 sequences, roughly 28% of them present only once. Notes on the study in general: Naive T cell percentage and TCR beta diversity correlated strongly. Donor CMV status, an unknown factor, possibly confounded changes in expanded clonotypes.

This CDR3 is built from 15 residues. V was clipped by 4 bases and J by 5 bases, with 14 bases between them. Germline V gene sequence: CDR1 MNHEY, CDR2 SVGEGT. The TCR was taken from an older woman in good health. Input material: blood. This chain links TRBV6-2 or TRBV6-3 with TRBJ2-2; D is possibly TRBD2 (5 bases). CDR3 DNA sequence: TGTGCCAGCAGTTTAGGCGGGCCCCCAACCGGGGAGCTGTTTTTT. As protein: CASSLGGPPTGELFF.